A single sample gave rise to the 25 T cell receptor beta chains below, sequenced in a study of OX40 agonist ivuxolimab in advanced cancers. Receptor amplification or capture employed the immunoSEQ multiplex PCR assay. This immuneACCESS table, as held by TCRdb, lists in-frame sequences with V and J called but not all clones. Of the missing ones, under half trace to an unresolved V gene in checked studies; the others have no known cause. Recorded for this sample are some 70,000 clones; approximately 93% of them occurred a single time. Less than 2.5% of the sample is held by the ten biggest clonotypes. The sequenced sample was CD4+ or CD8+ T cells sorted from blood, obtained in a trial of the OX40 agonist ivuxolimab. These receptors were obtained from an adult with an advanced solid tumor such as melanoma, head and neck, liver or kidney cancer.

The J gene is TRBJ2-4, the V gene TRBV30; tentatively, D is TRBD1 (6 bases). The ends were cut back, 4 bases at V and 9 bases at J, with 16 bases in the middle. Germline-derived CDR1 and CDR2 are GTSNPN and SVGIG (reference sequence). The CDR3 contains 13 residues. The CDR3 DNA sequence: TGTGCCTGGACCCAAGACAGGTCTGGCATTCAGTACTTC. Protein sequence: CAWTQDRSGIQYF.

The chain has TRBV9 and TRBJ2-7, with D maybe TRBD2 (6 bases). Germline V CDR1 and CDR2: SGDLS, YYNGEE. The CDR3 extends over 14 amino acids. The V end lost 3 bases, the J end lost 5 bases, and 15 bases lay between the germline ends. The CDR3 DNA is TGTGCCAGCAGCGCACGAGGGACTTGGGACGAGCAGTACTTC. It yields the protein CASSARGTWDEQYF.

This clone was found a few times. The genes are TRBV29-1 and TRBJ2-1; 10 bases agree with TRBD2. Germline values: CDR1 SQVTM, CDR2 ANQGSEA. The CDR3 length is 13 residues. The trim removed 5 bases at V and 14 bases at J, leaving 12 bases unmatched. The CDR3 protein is CSVLSVPLAGKFF. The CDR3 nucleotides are TGCAGCGTTTTATCGGTCCCACTAGCGGGAAAGTTCTTC.

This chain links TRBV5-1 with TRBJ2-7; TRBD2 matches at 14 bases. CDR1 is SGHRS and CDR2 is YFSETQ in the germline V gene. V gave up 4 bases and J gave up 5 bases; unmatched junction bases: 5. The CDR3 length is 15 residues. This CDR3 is CASSPGTSGRHEQYF. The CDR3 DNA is TGCGCCAGCAGCCCCGGGACTAGCGGGAGACACGAGCAGTACTTC.

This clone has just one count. CDR3 sequence (DNA): TGCGCCAGCAGTTACGCGGGAAATACAGATACGCAGTATTTT. The encoded protein is CASSYAGNTDTQYF. The chain carries TRBV5-1 and TRBJ2-3; weak D call: TRBD2 (6 bases). The germline V gene has CDR1 SGHRS and CDR2 YFSETQ. The length of the CDR3 is 14 residues. V gave up 5 bases and J gave up 3 bases, with 13 bases separating them. Variable domain in full (rest from reference TRBV5-1 and TRBJ2-3): KAGVTQTPRYLIKTRGQQVTLSCSPISGHRSVSWYQQTPGQGLQFLFEYFSETQRNKGNFPGRFSGRQFSNSRSEMNVSTLELGDSALYLCASSYAGNTDTQYFGPGTRLTVL.

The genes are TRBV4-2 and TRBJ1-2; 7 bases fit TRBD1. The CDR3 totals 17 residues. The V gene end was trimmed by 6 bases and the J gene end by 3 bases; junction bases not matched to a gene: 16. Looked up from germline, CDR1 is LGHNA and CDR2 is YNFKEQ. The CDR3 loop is CASRQPVFTGVDYGYTF. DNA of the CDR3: TGTGCCAGCAGGCAGCCCGTTTTTACAGGGGTGGACTATGGCTACACCTTC.

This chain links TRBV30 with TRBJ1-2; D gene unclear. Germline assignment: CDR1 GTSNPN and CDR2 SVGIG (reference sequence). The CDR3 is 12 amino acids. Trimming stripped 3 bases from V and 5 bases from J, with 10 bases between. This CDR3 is CAWSPGGYGYTF. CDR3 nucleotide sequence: TGTGCCTGGAGCCCCGGAGGTTATGGCTACACCTTC.

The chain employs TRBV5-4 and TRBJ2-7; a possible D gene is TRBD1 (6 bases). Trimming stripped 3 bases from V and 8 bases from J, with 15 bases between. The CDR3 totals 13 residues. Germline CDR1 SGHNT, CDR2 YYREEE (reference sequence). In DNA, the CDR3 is TGTGCCAGCAGCTCCACCGGGACACTCAAGCAGTACTTC. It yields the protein CASSSTGTLKQYF.

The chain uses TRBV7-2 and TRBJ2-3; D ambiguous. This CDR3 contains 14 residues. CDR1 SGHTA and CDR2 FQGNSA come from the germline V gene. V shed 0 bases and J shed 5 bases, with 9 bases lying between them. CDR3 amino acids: CASSLASRKDTQYF. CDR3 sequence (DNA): TGTGCCAGCAGCTTAGCTAGTCGGAAAGATACGCAGTATTTT.

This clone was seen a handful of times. The DNA for the CDR3 is TGTGCCACCAGCAGAGATATTGGGGCCGCGAACACCGGGGAGCTGTTTTTT. Amino acid sequence: CATSRDIGAANTGELFF. The chain joins TRBV15 to TRBJ2-2, with a tentative D call TRBD1 (5 bases). Trimming shortened V by 0 bases and J by 0 bases, and 11 bases separated the two germline ends. In germline, CDR1 is LNHNV, CDR2 YYDKDF (reference sequence). The length of the CDR3 is 17 residues.

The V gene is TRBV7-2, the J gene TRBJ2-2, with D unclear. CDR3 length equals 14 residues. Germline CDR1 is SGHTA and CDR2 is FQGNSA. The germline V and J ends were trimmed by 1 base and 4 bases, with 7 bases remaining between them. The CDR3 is CASSLVGSTGELFF. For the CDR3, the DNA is TGTGCCAGCAGCTTAGTAGGCAGCACCGGGGAGCTGTTTTTT.

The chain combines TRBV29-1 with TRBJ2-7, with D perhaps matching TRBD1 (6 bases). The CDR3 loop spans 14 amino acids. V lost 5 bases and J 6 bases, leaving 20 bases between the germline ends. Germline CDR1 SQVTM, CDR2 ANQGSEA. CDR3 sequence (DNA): TGCAGCGTTAAGAAGAGAGGGGCAGGGGCCGAGCAGTACTTC. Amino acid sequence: CSVKKRGAGAEQYF.

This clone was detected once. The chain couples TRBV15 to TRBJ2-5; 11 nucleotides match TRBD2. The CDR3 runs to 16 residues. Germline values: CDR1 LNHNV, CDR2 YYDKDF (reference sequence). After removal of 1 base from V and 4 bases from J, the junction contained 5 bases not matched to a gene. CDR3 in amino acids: CATSRGTSGRSETQYF. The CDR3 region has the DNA TGTGCCACCAGCAGAGGTACTAGCGGGAGATCAGAGACCCAGTACTTC.

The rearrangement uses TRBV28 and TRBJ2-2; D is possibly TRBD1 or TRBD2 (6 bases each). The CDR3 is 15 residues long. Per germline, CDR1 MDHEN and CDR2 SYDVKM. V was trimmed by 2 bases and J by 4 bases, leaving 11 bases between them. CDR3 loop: CASSLGGLSTGELFF. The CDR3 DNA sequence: TGTGCCAGCAGTTTAGGGGGGCTTTCCACCGGGGAGCTGTTTTTT.

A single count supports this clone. Here the CDR3 DNA reads TGCGCCAGCAGCACCGACGGACTGGGGGGTGGCTACACCTTC. Amino acids: CASSTDGLGGGYTF. The chain is built from TRBV5-1 and TRBJ1-2, with D possibly TRBD1 on 5 matching bases. Germline CDR1 reads SGHRS; CDR2 reads YFSETQ. Trimming pared 4 bases from V and 7 bases from J, leaving 17 bases between. The CDR3 totals 14 residues.

The DNA for the CDR3 is TGCGCCAGCAGCCAAGGGACACAGGGGGGTAACATTCAGTACTTC. Amino acids: CASSQGTQGGNIQYF. V usage is TRBV4-3 and J usage is TRBJ2-4; 8 nucleotides agree with TRBD1. CDR3 size: 15 residues. CDR1 and CDR2 from the germline V gene are LGHNA and YSLEER. Germline trimming cut 1 base from V and 7 bases from J; bases unmatched to any gene: 6.

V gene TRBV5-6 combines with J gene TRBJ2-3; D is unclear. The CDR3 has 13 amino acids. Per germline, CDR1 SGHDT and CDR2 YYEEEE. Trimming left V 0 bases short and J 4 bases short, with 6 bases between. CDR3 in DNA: TGTGCCAGCAGCTTGGTAGGTTCAGATACGCAGTATTTT. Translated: CASSLVGSDTQYF.

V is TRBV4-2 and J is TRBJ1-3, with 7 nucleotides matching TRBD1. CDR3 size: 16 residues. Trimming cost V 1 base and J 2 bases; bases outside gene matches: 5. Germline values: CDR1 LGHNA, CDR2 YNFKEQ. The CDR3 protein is CASSQGEGAAGNTIYF. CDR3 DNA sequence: TGTGCCAGCAGCCAAGGGGAGGGGGCGGCTGGAAACACCATATATTTT.

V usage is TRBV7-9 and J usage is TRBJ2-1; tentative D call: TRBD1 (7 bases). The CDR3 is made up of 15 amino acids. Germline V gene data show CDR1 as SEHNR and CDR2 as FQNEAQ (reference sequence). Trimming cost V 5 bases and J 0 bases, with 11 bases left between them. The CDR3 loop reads CASSAGQSSYNEQFF. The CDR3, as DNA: TGTGCCAGCAGCGCGGGACAGAGCTCCTACAATGAGCAGTTCTTC.

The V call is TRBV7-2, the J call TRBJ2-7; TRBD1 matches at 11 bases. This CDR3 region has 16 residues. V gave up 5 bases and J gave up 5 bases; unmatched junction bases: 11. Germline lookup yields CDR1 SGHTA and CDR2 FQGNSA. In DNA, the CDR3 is TGTGCCAGCAGCATTCCCTCCGGGACAGGGGGGGACGAGCAGTACTTC. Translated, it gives CASSIPSGTGGDEQYF.

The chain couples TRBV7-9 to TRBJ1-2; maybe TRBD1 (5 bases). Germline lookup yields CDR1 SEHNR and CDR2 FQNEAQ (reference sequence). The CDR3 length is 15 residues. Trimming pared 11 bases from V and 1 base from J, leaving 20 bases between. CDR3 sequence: CASTKGQGGNYGYTF. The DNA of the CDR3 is TGTGCCTCCACAAAGGGGCAGGGAGGTAACTATGGCTACACCTTC.

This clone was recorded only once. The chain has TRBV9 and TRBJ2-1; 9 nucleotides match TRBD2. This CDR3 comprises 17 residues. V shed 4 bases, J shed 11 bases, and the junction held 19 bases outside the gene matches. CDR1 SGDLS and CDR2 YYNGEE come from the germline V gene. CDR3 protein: CASSPRPGLAFPPKQFF. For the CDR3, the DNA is TGTGCCAGCAGCCCCCGCCCGGGACTAGCTTTCCCACCAAAGCAGTTCTTC.

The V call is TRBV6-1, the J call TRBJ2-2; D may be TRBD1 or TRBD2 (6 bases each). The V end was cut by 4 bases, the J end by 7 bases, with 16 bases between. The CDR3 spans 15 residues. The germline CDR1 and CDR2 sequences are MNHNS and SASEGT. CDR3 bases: TGTGCCAGCAGTGTTCTTTCTAGGGGGGACGGGGAGCTGTTTTTT. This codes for CASSVLSRGDGELFF.

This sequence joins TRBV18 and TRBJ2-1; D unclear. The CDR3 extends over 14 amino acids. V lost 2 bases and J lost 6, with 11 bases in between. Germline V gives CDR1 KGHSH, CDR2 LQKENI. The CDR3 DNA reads TGTGCCAGCTCACCAGGTTCTCCTCGCAATGAGCAGTTCTTC. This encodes CASSPGSPRNEQFF.

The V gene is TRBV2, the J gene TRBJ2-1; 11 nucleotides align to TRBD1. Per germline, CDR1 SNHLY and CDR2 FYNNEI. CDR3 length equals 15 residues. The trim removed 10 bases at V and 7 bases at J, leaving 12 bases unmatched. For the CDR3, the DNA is TGTGCCACCGAAGACGGACAGGGGGCTGCAAATGAGCAGTTCTTC. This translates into CATEDGQGAANEQFF.